This T cell receptor beta chain was recorded in a study of OX40 agonist ivuxolimab in advanced cancers. Study overall: Ivuxolimab was delivered to patients intravenously every 2 weeks at doses spanning 0.01 to 10 mg/kg.

Blood was sampled at baseline, cycle 4 day 1, and cycle 7 day 1. The assay was immunoSEQ multiplex PCR, and TCRdb's table has in-frame clones only and misses some. Of some 78,000 clones in the sample, around 87% were seen once. For this clone: Its cognate antigen is unknown.

Findings and limits, study-wide: Low normalized T-cell clonal expansion was additionally recorded for some nonresponders. Compared with others, partial responders at 0.1-3.0 mg/kg displayed clonal expansion among the lowest.

Germline values: CDR1 SQVTM, CDR2 ANQGSEA. The V end lost 4 bases, the J end lost 7 bases, and 14 bases lay between the germline ends. CDR3 length: 13 residues. The rearrangement links TRBV29-1 to TRBJ2-1; maybe TRBD2 (6 bases). The sequences come from CD4+ or CD8+ T cells sorted from blood, collected in a trial of the OX40 agonist ivuxolimab. This sequence originates from an adult with an advanced solid tumor such as melanoma, head and neck, liver or kidney cancer. CDR3 loop: CSVGFTSKNEQFF. The CDR3 region has the DNA TGCAGCGTTGGATTTACTAGCAAAAATGAGCAGTTCTTC.